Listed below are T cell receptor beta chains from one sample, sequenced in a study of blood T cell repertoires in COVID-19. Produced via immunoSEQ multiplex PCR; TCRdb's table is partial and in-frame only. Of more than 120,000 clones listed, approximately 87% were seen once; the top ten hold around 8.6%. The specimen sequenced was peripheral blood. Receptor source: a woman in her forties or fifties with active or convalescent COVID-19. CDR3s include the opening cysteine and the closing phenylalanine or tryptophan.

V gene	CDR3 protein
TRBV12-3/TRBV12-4	CASSLERDTQYF
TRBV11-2	CASSLDLYNEQFF
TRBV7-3	CASSLEGGAYEQYF
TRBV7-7	CASSPGGTSGRRRETQYF
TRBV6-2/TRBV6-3	CASRPMTQETQYF
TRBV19	CASSIKSGGAYEQFF
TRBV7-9	CASTVILKQGIGTGELFF
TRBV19	CASSIQQGTGSPLHF
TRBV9	CASSAAGLTSYNEQFF
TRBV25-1	CASSERTRGTEAFF
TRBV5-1	CASSLGLGPYEQYF
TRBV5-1	CASSLEDNLNTGELFF
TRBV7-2	CASSLDSTGQGETQYF
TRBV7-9	CASSPEERNEKLFF
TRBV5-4	CASSLGDNTDTQYF
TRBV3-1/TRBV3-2	CASSQEGASPNYGYTF
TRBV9	CASSSTSGSYNEQFF
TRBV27	CASSLRTGGGYSPLHF
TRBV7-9	CASSLAVAAGGSTDTQYF
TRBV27	CASSLGQGVYNEQFF
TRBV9	CASSASPGTAYEQYF
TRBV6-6	CASRPQGVAVYGYTF
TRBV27	CASSLRAGGFSGFAHEQYF
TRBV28	CASSLGEYYGYTF
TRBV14	CASSQERDTEAFF
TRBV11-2	CASNNRGADYGYTF
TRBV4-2	CASSQDPRTPNQPQHF
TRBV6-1	CASSELGQPTGEQFF
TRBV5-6	CASSTDRGRSEQFF
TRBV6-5	CASSYWQGRDGYTF
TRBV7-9	CASSSTRDRKYEKLFF
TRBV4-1	CASSQDPRNNEKLFF
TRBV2	CASSARDNHFYGYTF
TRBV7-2	CASTYRDTDTQYF
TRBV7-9	CASSLSEGWIGYTF
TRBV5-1	CASSFKLSTNEQFF
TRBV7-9	CASSLGLEGYTF
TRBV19	CASSISGQNSGNTIYF
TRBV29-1	CSVEVSSQTGGTEAFF
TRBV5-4	CASSLGLGAYEQYF
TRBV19	CASSIRLGGASSEAFF
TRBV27	CASSLSTALNYGYTF
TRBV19	CASYLSGTGSGELFF
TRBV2	CATNRDRGRGEAFF
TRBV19	CASSIGLAGGLSYEQYF
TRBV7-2	CASSRVGDGSYEQYF
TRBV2	CASSPGQGEQPQHF
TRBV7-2	CASSFVDRLNTEAFF
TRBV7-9	CASSLYGRGGGTEAFF
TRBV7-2	CASSLGGRYEQYF
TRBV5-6	CASSIRGPGELFF
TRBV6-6	CASSTTEDPFF
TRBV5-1	CASSLSDRVEKLFF
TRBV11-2	CASSLRRGGELFF
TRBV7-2	CASSLGHGSYEQYF